A single sample gave rise to the 22 T cell receptor beta chains below, sequenced in a study of cytomegalovirus exposure and HLA in healthy donors. PCR involved 60 Vbeta and 13 Jbeta primers. Method: immunoSEQ multiplex PCR; TCRdb's copy keeps in-frame clones and lacks some. The sample comprises about 160,000 clones, roughly four fifths of which are singletons, and less than 2% rests with the top ten. The material sequenced was PBMCs. The receptors here all came from a woman aged 18-30 years in good health and CMV-seronegative.

The CDR3 DNA sequence: TGTGCCAGCAGCGTAGGGACAGGGGGATCACCCCTCCACTTT. Encoded protein: CASSVGTGGSPLHF. This chain links TRBV9 with TRBJ1-6; 10 nucleotides line up with TRBD1. V shed 0 bases, J shed 10 bases, and the junction held 1 base outside the gene matches. The CDR3 has 14 amino acids. Germline assignment: CDR1 SGDLS and CDR2 YYNGEE.

The chain employs TRBV5-1 and TRBJ2-5; 9 nucleotides match TRBD1. TRBJ2-7 matches the DNA end more closely, so the J call is doubtful. The CDR3 extends over 16 amino acids. Germline V CDR1 and CDR2: SGHRS, YFSETQ. In DNA, the CDR3 is TGCGCCAGCAGCTCCAGCCGGGACAGGGCAACCTACGAGCAGTACTTC. Amino acids: CASSSSRDRATYEQYF.

The J gene is TRBJ1-2, the V gene TRBV19; D unresolved. The CDR3 is made up of 13 amino acids. Germline V gene sequence: CDR1 LNHDA, CDR2 SQIVND (reference sequence). Trimming cost V 6 bases and J 4 bases, with 12 bases left between them. CDR3 in DNA: TGTGCCAGTAGACCACGAGGGAGCTATGGCTACACCTTC. Translation gives CASRPRGSYGYTF.

The V and J genes are TRBV5-1 and TRBJ2-7; TRBD1 might be the D (6 bases). This CDR3 comprises 13 residues. Germline V gives CDR1 SGHRS, CDR2 YFSETQ. Trimming removed 0 bases from V and 3 bases from J, with 7 bases in between. The CDR3 sequence is CASSLGQDYEQYF. The CDR3 DNA follows: TGCGCCAGCAGCTTGGGACAGGACTACGAGCAGTACTTC.

V and J are TRBV9 and TRBJ1-5; D is unresolved. CDR3 size: 14 residues. CDR1 is SGDLS and CDR2 is YYNGEE in the germline V gene. V lost 0 bases to trimming and J lost 4 bases, with 8 bases between them. CDR3 loop: CASSVDGRNQPQHF. DNA of the CDR3: TGTGCCAGCAGCGTAGATGGCAGAAATCAGCCCCAGCATTTT.

This clone was observed once. V and J are TRBV4-1 and TRBJ2-7, with 9 positions matching TRBD1. This CDR3 contains 15 residues. The germline CDR1 and CDR2 sequences are MGHRA and YSYEKL. Trimming removed 5 bases from V and 7 bases from J; junction bases left unmatched: 12. This chain's CDR3 is CASSDPRQGVREQYF. Written as DNA, the CDR3 is TGCGCCAGCAGCGACCCCCGACAGGGGGTACGAGAGCAGTACTTC.

This chain links TRBV7-6 with TRBJ2-5; TRBD2 aligns across 10 bases. The germline gives CDR1 SGHVS, CDR2 FNYEAQ. The CDR3 is 16 residues long. V lost 0 bases to trimming and J lost 4 bases; unmatched junction nucleotides: 5. This CDR3 reads CASSLALAGVVETQYF. As DNA, the CDR3 is TGTGCCAGCAGCTTAGCCCTAGCGGGGGTAGTAGAGACCCAGTACTTC.

The CDR3 bases are TGTGCCAGCAGTTACAACGGGATTAATCAGCCCCAGCATTTT. Translated, it gives CASSYNGINQPQHF. The chain has TRBV6-5 and TRBJ1-5; D not resolved. Trimming pared 2 bases from V and 4 bases from J, leaving 9 bases between. Germline V CDR1 and CDR2: MNHEY, SVGAGI. This CDR3 comprises 14 residues.

CDR3 nucleotide sequence: TGTGCCAGCAGCTCGTTCTCAGGGGCAGCTGGAAACACCATATATTTT. Amino acids: CASSSFSGAAGNTIYF. V gene TRBV7-6 combines with J gene TRBJ1-3, with D perhaps TRBD1 (6 bases). Trimming left V 4 bases short and J 2 bases short, with 15 bases between. Germline V gene sequence: CDR1 SGHVS, CDR2 FNYEAQ. The CDR3 contains 16 residues.

The chain links TRBV7-3 to TRBJ1-1; 7 positions match TRBD1. The CDR3 is 13 residues long. CDR1 and CDR2 (germline): SGHTA, FQGTGA. V lost 5 bases to trimming and J lost 2 bases; unmatched junction nucleotides: 2. This chain's CDR3 is CASSRDSNTEAFF. CDR3 DNA: TGTGCCAGCAGCCGGGACAGCAACACTGAAGCTTTCTTT.

The chain uses TRBV27 and TRBJ2-7; 10 nucleotides agree with TRBD1. Germline V gene sequence: CDR1 MNHEY, CDR2 SMNVEV (reference sequence). The J segment lost 6 bases and the V segment lost 6 bases, leaving 2 bases of the junction unmatched. This CDR3 is 12 amino acids long. The CDR3 DNA is TGTGCCAGCAGGGGACAGGGGAGCGAGCAGTACTTC. It yields the protein CASRGQGSEQYF.

The chain is built from TRBV7-6 and TRBJ1-5; TRBD1 matches at 10 bases. CDR1 and CDR2 (germline): SGHVS, FNYEAQ. The CDR3 sequence is 15 residues long. Trimming at V came to 4 bases and at J to 7 bases, leaving 7 bases not matched to a gene. CDR3 in DNA: TGTGCCAGCAGCTATGGGACAGGGGCAGGACAGCCCCAGCATTTT. Its translation: CASSYGTGAGQPQHF.

This rearrangement joins TRBV6-5 to TRBJ1-2, with TRBD1 as a possible D gene (5 bases). Trimming removed 4 bases from V and 5 bases from J, with 17 bases in between. Looked up from germline, CDR1 is MNHEY and CDR2 is SVGAGI. The CDR3 runs 15 residues. CDR3 in amino acids: CASSFRDSAGYGYTF. In DNA form, the CDR3 reads TGTGCCAGCAGTTTCCGGGACTCCGCCGGGTATGGCTACACCTTC.

This clone was seen a single time. V and J are TRBV6-5 and TRBJ2-7, with 9 nucleotides matching TRBD2. The ends lost 3 bases at V and 3 bases at J; junction bases unmatched: 6. Germline V lookup: CDR1 MNHEY, CDR2 SVGAGI. The CDR3 loop spans 15 amino acids. CDR3 nucleotides: TGTGCCAGCAGTTATATAGCGGGAGTTGGCTACGAGCAGTACTTC. Protein: CASSYIAGVGYEQYF.

This rearrangement joins TRBV9 to TRBJ1-4; D possibly corresponds to TRBD1 (6 bases). The ends were cut back, 3 bases at V and 0 bases at J, with 12 bases in the middle. The CDR3 loop spans 16 amino acids. Germline V lookup: CDR1 SGDLS, CDR2 YYNGEE. The CDR3 loop is CASSDLDSATNEKLFF. The CDR3 DNA reads TGTGCCAGCAGCGACTTGGACAGTGCAACTAATGAAAAACTGTTTTTT. Together with reference TRBV9 and TRBJ1-4, the CDR3 gives the full variable domain: DSGVTQTPKHLITATGQRVTLRCSPRSGDLSVYWYQQSLDQGLQFLIQYYNGEERAKGNILERFSAQQFPDLHSELNLSSLELGDSALYFCASSDLDSATNEKLFFGSGTQLSVL.

The chain has TRBV10-2 and TRBJ2-3; TRBD1 aligns across 9 bases. CDR1 is WSHSY, CDR2 SAAADI, per germline. After removal of 6 bases from V and 0 bases from J, the junction contained 1 base not matched to a gene. CDR3 length: 14 residues. The CDR3 DNA follows: TGCGCCAGCAGCGGGACAGGGAGCACAGATACGCAGTATTTT. Translated: CASSGTGSTDTQYF.

CDR3 amino acids: CASSQDRSFNQPQHF. Written as DNA, the CDR3 is TGTGCCAGCAGTCAGGACAGGTCCTTTAATCAGCCCCAGCATTTT. V is TRBV28 and J is TRBJ1-5; 7 bases are a match to TRBD1. The junction had 8 bases not matched to a gene; V was cut back by 5 bases and J by 4 bases. The germline CDR1 and CDR2 sequences are MDHEN and SYDVKM. The CDR3 totals 15 residues.

This chain links TRBV6-1 with TRBJ1-1; maybe TRBD1 (6 bases). Germline assignment: CDR1 MNHNS and CDR2 SASEGT. Trimming took 2 bases from V and 4 from J, leaving 17 bases between them. The CDR3 contains 16 residues. CDR3 bases: TGTGCCAGCAGTGAATCGGCAGGGGTCGGGGCCACTGAAGCTTTCTTT. This translates into CASSESAGVGATEAFF.

The rearrangement joins TRBV28 to TRBJ1-2; 8 nucleotides line up with TRBD1. Germline CDR1 and CDR2: MDHEN and SYDVKM. V was clipped by 7 bases and J by 4 bases; unmatched bases: 2. The CDR3 contains 12 residues. The CDR3 is CASKGQVYGYTF. The CDR3 DNA is TGTGCCAGCAAGGGACAGGTCTATGGCTACACCTTC.

The genes are TRBV18 and TRBJ2-1, with D possibly TRBD2 on 6 matching bases. The CDR3 length is 17 residues. Germline CDR1 KGHSH, CDR2 LQKENI. V was trimmed by 3 bases and J by 3 bases, leaving 18 bases between them. Here the CDR3 DNA reads TGTGCCAGCTCACCCCGGTCAGTGCGGGGCAACTACAATGAGCAGTTCTTC. This codes for CASSPRSVRGNYNEQFF.

This rearrangement joins TRBV7-9 to TRBJ2-2; D is possibly TRBD1 (6 bases). The CDR3 has 17 amino acids. Germline loops: CDR1 SEHNR, CDR2 FQNEAQ (reference sequence). Trimming cost V 5 bases and J 4 bases, with 20 bases left between them. CDR3 sequence (DNA): TGTGCCAGCAGCCAAGCCGGGACAACGAGAGGCACCGGGGAGCTGTTTTTT. Amino acids: CASSQAGTTRGTGELFF.

The CDR3, as DNA: TGTGCCAGCAGCCCCCAGGACAATGAGCAGTTCTTC. It codes for CASSPQDNEQFF. The chain has TRBV5-4 and TRBJ2-1; unclear D gene. The CDR3 consists of 12 residues. Germline assignment: CDR1 SGHNT and CDR2 YYREEE (reference sequence). V was shortened by 4 bases and J by 5 bases, with 7 bases between the two germline ends.